These T cell receptor beta chains were read from a single sample in a study of CD8 T cells in Susac syndrome. Via MiXCR, TCRdb re-called the immunoSEQ multiplex PCR reads, giving one row per CDR3 protein. The sample includes about 150,000 distinct CDR3 sequences, approximately 95% of them seen just once. The sequenced sample consisted of CD4+ T cells from PBMCs. The receptors were sampled from a human donor with Susac syndrome. The CDR3 runs from the conserved cysteine through the conserved F or W. D genes are given only for firm matches. The size entry is marked missing in some rows and otherwise reads once, few, many or a size class.

j_call clone_size d_call v_call cdr3_nt cdr3_aa
TRBJ1-2 few . TRBV5-6 TGTGCCAGCAGCTTGGATCGGAGCTATGGCTACACCTTC CASSLDRSYGYTF
TRBJ2-2 . TRBD2 TRBV5-8 TGTGCCAGCAGCTTGCCCGGCGGGGGTGCGTCCGGGGAGCTGTTTTTT CASSLPGGGASGELFF
TRBJ1-5 . . TRBV6-2/TRBV6-3 TGTGCCAGCAGTTACAGGGGAGGACGCAATCAGCCCCAGCATTTT CASSYRGGRNQPQHF
TRBJ2-6 . TRBD2 TRBV11-2 TGTGCCAGCAGCCCCCGGACTAGCGGGACATCTGGGGCCAACGTCCTGACTTTC CASSPRTSGTSGANVLTF
TRBJ2-1 . . TRBV27 TGTGCCAGCAGTTTGGGGGGCCTGAGGAATGAGCAGTTCTTC CASSLGGLRNEQFF
TRBJ2-1 . TRBD2 TRBV29-1 TGCAGCGCCCGCCGGGACTACGACAATGAGCAGTTCTTC CSARRDYDNEQFF
TRBJ2-3 . . TRBV5-4 TGCGCCAGCAGCCAGGTGGGGGCCTCAGATACGCAGTATTTT CASSQVGASDTQYF
TRBJ1-2 . TRBD1 TRBV29-1 TGCAGCGTTGAAGACCAGGGGGCGAGGGGCTACACCTTC CSVEDQGARGYTF
TRBJ1-2 . . TRBV15 TGTGCCACCAGGGCTGATCCTCTCTATGGCTACACCTTC CATRADPLYGYTF
TRBJ2-7 once TRBD1 TRBV29-1 TGCAGCGGCGGACAGGGGGCGGCCGAGCAGTACTTC CSGGQGAAEQYF
TRBJ1-6 . . TRBV7-8 TGTGCCAGCGCGGCCAGACGGCTCTTGCCCCTCCACTTT CASAARRLLPLHF
TRBJ1-1 . . TRBV29-1 TGCAGCGTTGAAAGGGGTAGGTACACTGAAGCTTTCTTT CSVERGRYTEAFF
TRBJ2-1 . TRBD2 TRBV4-2 TGTGCCAGCAGCCAAGAGGGGACTACCGAGCAGTTCTTC CASSQEGTTEQFF
TRBJ1-1 . . TRBV2 TGTGCCAGCAGTGGAGGGATGAACACTGAAGCTTTCTTT CASSGGMNTEAFF
TRBJ2-5 . TRBD2 TRBV20-1 TGCAGTGCTGGGGGACTAGCCATCCGGGAGACCCAGTACTTC CSAGGLAIRETQYF
TRBJ2-1 . . TRBV19 TGTGCCAGTAGTGCCGAGGGCAGGGCCCTGAATGAGCAGTTCTTC CASSAEGRALNEQFF
TRBJ2-4 . TRBD2 TRBV2 TGTGCCAGCAGTGAAACTAGCGGGGGGATTCAGTACTTC CASSETSGGIQYF
TRBJ2-2 . TRBD1 TRBV18 TGTGCCAGCCGACAGGACAGGTCGAACACCGGGGAGCTGTTTTTT CASRQDRSNTGELFF
TRBJ2-1 . . TRBV7-2 TGTGCCAGCAGTCCAATTGCTGAGCAGTTCTTC CASSPIAEQFF
TRBJ2-2 . TRBD1 TRBV27 TGTGCCAGCAGTTCGGGACAGGTGAACACCGGGGAGCTGTTTTTT CASSSGQVNTGELFF
TRBJ1-5 . . TRBV27 TGTGCCAGCAGTCGCTGGACCGGGGGCAATCAGCCCCAGCATTTT CASSRWTGGNQPQHF
TRBJ2-6 . . TRBV5-1 TGCGCCAGCAGCTTGGGGAGCTCTGGGGCCAACGTCCTGACTTTC CASSLGSSGANVLTF
TRBJ2-2 . . TRBV12-3/TRBV12-4 TGTGCCAGCAGTTTAGTGAAGGTCGGGGAGCTGTTTTTT CASSLVKVGELFF
TRBJ2-7 . TRBD2 TRBV6-5 TGTGCCAGCAGTTTTTACTCTAGCGGGGGGCCATACTACGAGCAGTACTTC CASSFYSSGGPYYEQYF
TRBJ1-1 . . TRBV19 TGTGCCAGTAGTATAGCGGGGATCGGGGGAAACACTGAAGCTTTCTTT CASSIAGIGGNTEAFF
TRBJ2-1 . . TRBV9 TGTGCCAGCAGCGTAGAGCTGTTGAGCGGGCCCTACAATGAGCAGTTCTTC CASSVELLSGPYNEQFF
TRBJ2-7 . . TRBV27 TGTGCCAGTGCGGGACAGAAAGGCGAGCAGTACTTC CASAGQKGEQYF
TRBJ1-3 . . TRBV3-1 TGTGCCAGCAGCCTAAAGGTCCGAAACACCATATATTTT CASSLKVRNTIYF
TRBJ2-5 . . TRBV5-4 TGTGCCAGCAGCGGAGCCGGGGGCGGGGGCCAAGAGACCCAGTACTTC CASSGAGGGGQETQYF
TRBJ2-1 . . TRBV20-1 TGCAGTGCTAGAGATTTAGCGGACTCCTACAATGAGCAGTTCTTC CSARDLADSYNEQFF
TRBJ1-1 . TRBD1 TRBV29-1 TGCAGCGTTGAACAGGGGGCAGACACTGAAGCTTTCTTT CSVEQGADTEAFF
TRBJ2-7 . . TRBV7-8 TGTGCCAGCTTGAGGACAGCCAGCTCCTACGAGCAGTACTTC CASLRTASSYEQYF
TRBJ2-3 . TRBD2 TRBV11-2 TGTGCCAGCAGCCAGACTAGCGGGAAAGACCCGCAGTATTTT CASSQTSGKDPQYF
TRBJ2-3 . TRBD2 TRBV14 TGTGCCAGCAGCCAACAATACAGTGGGACTACTCCCTCTAGCACAGATACGCAGTATTTT CASSQQYSGTTPSSTDTQYF
TRBJ2-7 . TRBD1 TRBV5-1 TGCGCCAGCAGCTTGGGGGACGTGGGACAGTCAAGGACGTACGAGCAGTACTTC CASSLGDVGQSRTYEQYF
TRBJ2-1 . TRBD2 TRBV20-1 TGCAGTGCTAGGGTAGCGGGGTACAATGAGCAGTTCTTC CSARVAGYNEQFF
TRBJ1-1 . . TRBV4-3 TGCGCCAGCAGCCAAGAAGAGGGACGGAACACTGAAGCTTTCTTT CASSQEEGRNTEAFF
TRBJ2-3 . TRBD2 TRBV2 TGTGCCAGTAACGGGCCGCGGGGGACAGATACGCAGTATTTT CASNGPRGTDTQYF
TRBJ2-3 . . TRBV20-1 TGCAGTGCCCCAAAAAGCGCTCTAAGGACAGATACGCAGTATTTT CSAPKSALRTDTQYF
TRBJ2-1 . TRBD1 TRBV7-3 TGTGCCAGCAGCTCCCGCCGACAGGGGACCGGGAAGAATGAGCAGTTCTTC CASSSRRQGTGKNEQFF
TRBJ1-2 . . TRBV5-1 TGCGCCAGCAGCGCGGATGGGACGTATGGCTACACCTTC CASSADGTYGYTF
TRBJ2-5 . TRBD2 TRBV7-9 TGTGCCAGCAGCTTCCACCTTCTAGCGGGGCAAGAGACCCAGTACTTC CASSFHLLAGQETQYF
TRBJ1-6 once . TRBV7-9 TGTGCCAGCAGCTTAGCGGGACCGCGGTTGGGGAATTCACCCCTCCACTTT CASSLAGPRLGNSPLHF
TRBJ2-1 . . TRBV29-1 TGCAGCGTAAATGACGGCTACAATGAGCAGTTCTTC CSVNDGYNEQFF
TRBJ2-3 once TRBD2 TRBV20-1 TGCAGTGCTAGGCCGCCAGCGGGGGGCACAGATACGCAGTATTTT CSARPPAGGTDTQYF
TRBJ1-5 once . TRBV18 TGTGCCAGCTCACGGAGGGCGCAGGGCAATCAGCCCCAGCATTTT CASSRRAQGNQPQHF
TRBJ2-4 . TRBD2 TRBV12-3/TRBV12-4 TGTGCCAGCAGTCCGACTAGCGGGGGGAAAAACATTCAGTACTTC CASSPTSGGKNIQYF
TRBJ1-1 . . TRBV29-1 TGCAGCGCCATAGCTGGACAGCTGAACACTGAAGCTTTCTTT CSAIAGQLNTEAFF
TRBJ1-2 . TRBD1 TRBV20-1 TGCAGTGCTCGACCACAGGGGCAAAACTATGGCTACACCTTC CSARPQGQNYGYTF
TRBJ1-6 once . TRBV16 TGTGCCAGCAGCCCTCCTAGGGGTTCACCCCTCCACTTT CASSPPRGSPLHF
TRBJ2-6 . . TRBV7-2 TGTGCCAGCAGCCTGAATCAAGTCTCTGGGGCCAACGTCCTGACTTTC CASSLNQVSGANVLTF
TRBJ2-7 . . TRBV29-1 TGCAGCGTTGAAGTCGGACAGAGGACCGAGCAGTACTTC CSVEVGQRTEQYF
TRBJ2-5 . . TRBV2 TGTGCCAGCAGTGAGGGGACCCAGTACTTC CASSEGTQYF
TRBJ2-3 . . TRBV12-3/TRBV12-4 TGTGCCAGCAGTTTGACGGGCGCCGCTAGCACAGATACGCAGTATTTT CASSLTGAASTDTQYF
TRBJ1-1 . . TRBV2 TGTGCCAGCGGGGGAAGGAGGGCTGAAGCTTTCTTT CASGGRRAEAFF
TRBJ2-1 . TRBD1 TRBV4-2 TGTGCCAGCAGCCAAGATCTGGGCGGGACAGGGTACAATGAGCAGTTCTTC CASSQDLGGTGYNEQFF
TRBJ1-2 . . TRBV20-1 TGCAGTGCTAGAGAGGGAGTCGGTGGCTACACCTTC CSAREGVGGYTF
TRBJ2-7 . TRBD2 TRBV20-1 TGCAGTGCTAGCCCGGGACTAGCGACCTACGAGCAGTACTTC CSASPGLATYEQYF
TRBJ2-2 . TRBD2 TRBV15 TGTGCCACCAGCAGACGACTAGCGGGGGGGTCCGGGGAGCTGTTTTTT CATSRRLAGGSGELFF